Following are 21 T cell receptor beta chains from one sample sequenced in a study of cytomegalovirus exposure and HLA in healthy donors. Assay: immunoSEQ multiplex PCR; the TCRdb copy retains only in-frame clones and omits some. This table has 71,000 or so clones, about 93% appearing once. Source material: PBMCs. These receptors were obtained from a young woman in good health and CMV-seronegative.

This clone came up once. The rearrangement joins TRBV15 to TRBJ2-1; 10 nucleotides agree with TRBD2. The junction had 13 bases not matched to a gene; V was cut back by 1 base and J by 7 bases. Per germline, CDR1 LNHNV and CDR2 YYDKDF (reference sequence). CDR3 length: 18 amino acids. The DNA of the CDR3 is TGTGCCACCAGCAGAGTAGGGACTGCTAGCGGGAGTTCAAATGAGCAGTTCTTC. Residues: CATSRVGTASGSSNEQFF.

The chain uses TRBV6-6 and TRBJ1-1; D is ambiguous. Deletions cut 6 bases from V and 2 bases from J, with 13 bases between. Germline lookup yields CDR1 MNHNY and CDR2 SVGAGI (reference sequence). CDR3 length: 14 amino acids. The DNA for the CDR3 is TGTGCCAGCAGCCCCCGGGAGACTAACACTGAAGCTTTCTTT. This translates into CASSPRETNTEAFF.

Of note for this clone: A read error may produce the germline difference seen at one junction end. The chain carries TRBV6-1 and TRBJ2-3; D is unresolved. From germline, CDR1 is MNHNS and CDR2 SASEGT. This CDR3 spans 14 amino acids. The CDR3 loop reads CASSEEYSRDTQYF. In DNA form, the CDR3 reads TGTGCCAGCAGTGAAGAATACAGCAGAGATACGCAGTATTTT.

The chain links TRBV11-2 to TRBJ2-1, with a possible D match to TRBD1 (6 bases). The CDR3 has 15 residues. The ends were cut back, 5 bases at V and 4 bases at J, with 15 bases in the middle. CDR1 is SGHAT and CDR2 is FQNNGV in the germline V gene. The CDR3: CASSNLGQGYNEQFF. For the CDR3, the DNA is TGTGCCAGCAGCAACTTGGGGCAGGGGTACAATGAGCAGTTCTTC.

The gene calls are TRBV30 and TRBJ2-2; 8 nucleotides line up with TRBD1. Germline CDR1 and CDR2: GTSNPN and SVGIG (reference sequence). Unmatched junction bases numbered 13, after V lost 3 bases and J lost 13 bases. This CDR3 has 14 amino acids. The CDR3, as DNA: TGTGCCTGGAGCGAGACAGGGGAAGGGGCAAGGCTGTTTTTT. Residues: CAWSETGEGARLFF.

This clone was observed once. The CDR3 sequence: CASSQASGTYNEQFF. In DNA, the CDR3 is TGCGCCAGCAGCCAAGCGAGCGGAACGTACAATGAGCAGTTCTTC. The chain uses TRBV4-1 and TRBJ2-1, with D perhaps TRBD2 (5 bases). V was trimmed by 1 base and J by 4 bases, leaving 11 bases between them. Germline V gene sequence: CDR1 MGHRA, CDR2 YSYEKL. The CDR3 contains 15 residues.

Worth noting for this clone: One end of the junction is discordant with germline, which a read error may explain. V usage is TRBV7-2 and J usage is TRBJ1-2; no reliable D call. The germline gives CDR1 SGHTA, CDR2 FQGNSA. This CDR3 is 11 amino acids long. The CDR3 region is CASSLGVTRVF. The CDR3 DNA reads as TGTGCCAGCAGCTTAGGGGTAACGAGGGTCTTC.

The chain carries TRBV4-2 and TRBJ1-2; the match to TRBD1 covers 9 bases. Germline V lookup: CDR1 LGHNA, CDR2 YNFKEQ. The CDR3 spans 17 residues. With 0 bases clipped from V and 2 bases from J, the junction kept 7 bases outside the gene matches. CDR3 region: CASSQEGTGRKNYGYTF. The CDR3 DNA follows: TGTGCCAGCAGCCAAGAGGGGACAGGGCGCAAGAACTATGGCTACACCTTC.

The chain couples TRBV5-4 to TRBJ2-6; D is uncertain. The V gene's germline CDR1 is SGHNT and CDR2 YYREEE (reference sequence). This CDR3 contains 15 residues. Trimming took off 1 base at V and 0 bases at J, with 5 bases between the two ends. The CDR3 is CASSLLLSGANVLTF. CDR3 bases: TGTGCCAGCAGCTTGCTACTCTCTGGGGCCAACGTCCTGACTTTC.

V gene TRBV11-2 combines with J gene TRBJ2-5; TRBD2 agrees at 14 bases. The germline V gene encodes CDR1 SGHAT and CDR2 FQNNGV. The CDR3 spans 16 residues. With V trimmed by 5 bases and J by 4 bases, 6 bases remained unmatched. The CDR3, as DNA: TGTGCCAGCAGCCCGAGACTAGCGGGAGGGCGAGAGACCCAGTACTTC. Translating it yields CASSPRLAGGRETQYF.

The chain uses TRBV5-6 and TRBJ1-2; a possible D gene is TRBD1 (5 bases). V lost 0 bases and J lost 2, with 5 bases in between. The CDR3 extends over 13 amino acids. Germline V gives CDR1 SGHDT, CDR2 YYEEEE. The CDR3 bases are TGTGCCAGCAGCTTGGGACAGAACTATGGCTACACCTTC. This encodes CASSLGQNYGYTF.

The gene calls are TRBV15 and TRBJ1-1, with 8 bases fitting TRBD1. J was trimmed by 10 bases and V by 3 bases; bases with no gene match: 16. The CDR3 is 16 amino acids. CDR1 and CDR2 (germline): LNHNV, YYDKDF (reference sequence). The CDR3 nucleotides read TGTGCCACCAGCAGGCCGGGACAGGCCCAATATACGGCAGCTTTCTTT. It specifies CATSRPGQAQYTAAFF.

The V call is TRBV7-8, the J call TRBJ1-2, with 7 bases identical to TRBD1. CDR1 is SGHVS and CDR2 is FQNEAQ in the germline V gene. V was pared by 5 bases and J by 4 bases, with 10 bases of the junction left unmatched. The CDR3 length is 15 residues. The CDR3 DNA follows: TGTGCCAGCAGCCATGGCCCGGGACAGATCTATGGCTACACCTTC. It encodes CASSHGPGQIYGYTF.

CDR3 DNA sequence: TGTGCCAGCAGCTTGGCCCCTGAGGCCCAGTACTTC. It specifies CASSLAPEAQYF. This chain connects TRBV5-4 to TRBJ2-5; D not resolved. In germline, CDR1 is SGHNT, CDR2 YYREEE (reference sequence). The V and J ends lost 0 bases and 9 bases respectively, with 9 bases between them. The CDR3 is made up of 12 amino acids. Variable domain in full (rest from reference TRBV5-4 and TRBJ2-5): ETGVTQSPTHLIKTRGQQVTLRCSSQSGHNTVSWYQQALGQGPQFIFQYYREEENGRGNFPPRFSGLQFPNYSSELNVNALELDDSALYLCASSLAPEAQYFGPGTRLLVL.

This chain's CDR3 is CASSVGDSTSYEQYF. The CDR3 DNA reads TGTGCCAGCAGCGTAGGGGACAGCACCTCCTACGAGCAGTACTTC. The chain employs TRBV9 and TRBJ2-7; 7 nucleotides match TRBD1. Trimming took 0 bases from V and 0 from J; bases not matched to a gene: 3. The germline CDR1 and CDR2 sequences are SGDLS and YYNGEE. The CDR3 is 15 amino acids.

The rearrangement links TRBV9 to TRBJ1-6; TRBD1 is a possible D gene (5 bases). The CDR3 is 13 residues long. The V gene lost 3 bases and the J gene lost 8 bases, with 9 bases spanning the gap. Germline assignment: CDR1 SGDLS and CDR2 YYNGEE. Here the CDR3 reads CASSGQGDSPLHF. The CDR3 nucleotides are TGTGCCAGCAGCGGCCAAGGGGATTCACCCCTCCACTTT.

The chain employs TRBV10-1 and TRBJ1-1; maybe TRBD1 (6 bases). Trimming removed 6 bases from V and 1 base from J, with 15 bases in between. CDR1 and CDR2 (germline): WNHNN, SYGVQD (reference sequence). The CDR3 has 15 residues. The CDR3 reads CASSENPGQNTEAFF. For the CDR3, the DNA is TGCGCCAGCAGCGAAAACCCGGGACAGAACACTGAAGCTTTCTTT.

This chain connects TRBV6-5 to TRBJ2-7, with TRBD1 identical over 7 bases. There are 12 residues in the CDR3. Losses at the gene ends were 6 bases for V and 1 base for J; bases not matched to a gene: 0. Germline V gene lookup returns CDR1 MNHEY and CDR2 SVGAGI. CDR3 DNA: TGTGCCAGCAGGGACAGGTCCTACGAGCAGTACTTC. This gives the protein CASRDRSYEQYF.

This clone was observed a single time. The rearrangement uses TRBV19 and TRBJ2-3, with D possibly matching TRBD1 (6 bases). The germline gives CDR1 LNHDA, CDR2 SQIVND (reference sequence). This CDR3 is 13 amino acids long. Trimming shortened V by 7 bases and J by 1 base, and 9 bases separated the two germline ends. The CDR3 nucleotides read TGTGCCAGTACCCACAGGGGCACAGATACGCAGTATTTT. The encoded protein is CASTHRGTDTQYF.

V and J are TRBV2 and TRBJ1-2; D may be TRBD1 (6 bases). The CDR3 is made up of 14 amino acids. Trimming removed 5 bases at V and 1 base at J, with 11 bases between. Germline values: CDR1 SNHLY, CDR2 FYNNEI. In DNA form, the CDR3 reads TGTGCCAGCAGTTTCCGGGACAATAACTATGGCTACACCTTC. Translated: CASSFRDNNYGYTF.

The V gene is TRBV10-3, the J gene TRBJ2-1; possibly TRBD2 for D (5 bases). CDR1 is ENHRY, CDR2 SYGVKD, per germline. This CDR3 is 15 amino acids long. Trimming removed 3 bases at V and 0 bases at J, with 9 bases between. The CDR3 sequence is CAISDRESSYNEQFF. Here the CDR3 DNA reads TGTGCCATCAGTGATCGGGAAAGCTCCTACAATGAGCAGTTCTTC.